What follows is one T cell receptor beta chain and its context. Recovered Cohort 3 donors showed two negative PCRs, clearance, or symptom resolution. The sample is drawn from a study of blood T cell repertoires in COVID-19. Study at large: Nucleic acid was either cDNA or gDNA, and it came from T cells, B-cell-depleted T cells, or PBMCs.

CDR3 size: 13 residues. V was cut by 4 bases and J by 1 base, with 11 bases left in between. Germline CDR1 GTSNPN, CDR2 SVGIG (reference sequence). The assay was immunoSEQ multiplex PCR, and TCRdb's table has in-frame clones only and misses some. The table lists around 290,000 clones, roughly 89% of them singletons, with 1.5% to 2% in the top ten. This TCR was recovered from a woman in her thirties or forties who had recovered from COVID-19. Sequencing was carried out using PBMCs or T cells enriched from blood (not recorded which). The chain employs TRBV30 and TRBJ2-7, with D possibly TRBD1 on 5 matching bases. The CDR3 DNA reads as TGTGCCTGGACAGGGCCGCCTTCCTACGAGCAGTACTTC. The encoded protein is CAWTGPPSYEQYF.